Presented here are 9 T cell receptor beta chains from one specimen sequenced in a study of shared clonotypes between healthy human individuals. Method: immunoSEQ multiplex PCR; TCRdb's copy keeps in-frame clones and lacks some. The sample holds 600,000 to 750,000 clones; about two thirds are singletons and the top ten take more than 1.5%. Sequencing was done on a sample of memory CD4+ T cells sorted from blood. Subset specified: CD45RA-negative fraction. These receptors originate from a woman aged 30 to 39 in good health.

CDR3 residues: CASSLELGGRSTDTQYF. The CDR3, as DNA: TGTGCCAGCAGCTTGGAGCTGGGCGGGAGGAGCACAGATACGCAGTATTTT. This chain links TRBV5-6 with TRBJ2-3; 8 nucleotides match TRBD2. Losses at the gene ends were 0 bases for V and 0 bases for J; bases not matched to a gene: 6. CDR1 and CDR2 from the germline V gene are SGHDT and YYEEEE. The CDR3 is 17 amino acids.

The chain recombines TRBV29-1 with TRBJ1-1, with D perhaps matching TRBD1 (5 bases). Trimming cost V 3 bases and J 4 bases, with 6 bases left between them. The CDR3 extends over 11 amino acids. From germline, CDR1 is SQVTM and CDR2 ANQGSEA. The CDR3 here is CSVEGLTEAFF. The CDR3 DNA reads TGCAGCGTTGAGGGGCTCACTGAAGCTTTCTTT. Filled out from reference TRBV29-1 and TRBJ1-1, the complete variable domain reads SAVISQKPSRDICQRGTSLTIQCQVDSQVTMMFWYRQQPGQSLTLIATANQGSEATYESGFVIDKFPISRPNLTFSTLTVSNMSPEDSSIYLCSVEGLTEAFFGQGTRLTVV.

The chain carries TRBV6-1 and TRBJ1-2; D remains ambiguous. The CDR3 totals 15 residues. V lost 0 bases and J 5 bases, leaving 13 bases between the germline ends. Germline V gene data show CDR1 as MNHNS and CDR2 as SASEGT. The CDR3 bases are TGTGCCAGCAGTGAAGCAAAACGAGTTGGGTATGGCTACACCTTC. It translates to CASSEAKRVGYGYTF.

This chain links TRBV5-6 with TRBJ2-7; 8 nucleotides match TRBD2. Per germline, CDR1 SGHDT and CDR2 YYEEEE. This CDR3 is built from 15 residues. Trimming removed 4 bases from V and 3 bases from J; junction bases left unmatched: 9. CDR3 in amino acids: CASSPRSGRGYEQYF. Written as DNA, the CDR3 is TGTGCCAGCAGCCCCAGAAGCGGGAGAGGCTACGAGCAGTACTTC.

This clone has a count of ten or more. The chain carries TRBV27 and TRBJ1-1; no firm D call. This CDR3 spans 14 amino acids. The V gene lost 0 bases and the J gene lost 5 bases, with 10 bases spanning the gap. In germline, CDR1 is MNHEY, CDR2 SMNVEV (reference sequence). The chain's CDR3 is CASSLSEGGTEAFF. The CDR3, as DNA: TGTGCCAGCAGTTTATCCGAAGGAGGGACTGAAGCTTTCTTT.

Ten or more counts support this clone. This chain connects TRBV11-2 to TRBJ2-1; the D gene is possibly TRBD2 (5 bases). This CDR3 has 14 residues. Germline CDR1 SGHAT, CDR2 FQNNGV. V shed 3 bases and J shed 0 bases, with 6 bases lying between them. The CDR3 region has the DNA TGTGCCAGCAGCTTGGCGGGCTCCTACAATGAGCAGTTCTTC. Translated, it gives CASSLAGSYNEQFF.

This clone has more than one count but fewer than ten. At one of its ends the junction is not consistent with the germline gene, which may arise from a read error. V usage is TRBV6-5 and J usage is TRBJ2-5; a weak D match, TRBD2 (5 bases). The CDR3 contains 12 residues. Germline V CDR1 and CDR2: MNHEY, SVGAGI. CDR3 sequence reads: CASSTKRGNRDF. CDR3 in DNA: TGTGCCAGCAGTACCAAACGGGGAAACCGGGACTTC.

This clone has only one observation. V usage is TRBV2 and J usage is TRBJ1-4, with D maybe TRBD1 (5 bases). V shed 6 bases and J shed 4 bases, with 15 bases lying between them. Germline-derived CDR1 and CDR2 are SNHLY and FYNNEI. The CDR3 length is 15 residues. As DNA, the CDR3 is TGTGCCAGCAGGGGGCCTGACGGGATTAATGAAAAACTGTTTTTT. Translated, it gives CASRGPDGINEKLFF.

The chain carries TRBV28 and TRBJ1-4; D not resolved. In germline, CDR1 is MDHEN, CDR2 SYDVKM. CDR3 length: 12 amino acids. V shed 6 bases and J shed 5 bases, with 7 bases lying between them. This CDR3 is CASRRVNEKLFF. CDR3 in DNA: TGTGCCAGCAGAAGGGTAAATGAAAAACTGTTTTTT.